The rows below give T cell receptor beta chains drawn from one sample of a study of PD-1 blockade in classical Hodgkin lymphoma. The protocol was immunoSEQ multiplex PCR, while the TCRdb copy is restricted to in-frame clones and leaves out a portion. The sample shows around 31,000 clones, 89% of them seen only once. Sequencing was done on a sample of CD4+ T cells from blood. The receptors stem from a human donor with classical Hodgkin lymphoma. CDR3s include the opening cysteine and the closing phenylalanine or tryptophan. A D gene is named only where the DNA matches it firmly. Size is omitted from some rows. Given values are once, few, many or a class for expanded clones.

abundance,v_gene,d_gene,j_gene,CDR3aa,CDR3nt
-,TRBV28,-,TRBJ2-2,CASSLAGRAGELFF,TGTGCCAGCAGTTTAGCGGGAAGGGCCGGGGAGCTGTTTTTT
-,TRBV5-1,-,TRBJ2-3,CASSQGRDTQYF,TGCGCCAGCAGTCAGGGGAGAGATACGCAGTATTTT
-,TRBV7-2,TRBD1,TRBJ1-6,CASRFRDRSNSPLHF,TGTGCCAGCAGGTTTAGGGACAGGAGTAATTCACCCCTCCACTTT
-,TRBV28,-,TRBJ1-1,CASSLVGGRTEAFF,TGTGCCAGCAGTCTTGTGGGGGGCCGAACTGAAGCTTTCTTT
-,TRBV2,-,TRBJ1-4,CASSKLDNEKLFF,TGTGCCAGCAGTAAGTTGGATAATGAAAAACTGTTTTTT
-,TRBV7-2,-,TRBJ2-7,CASSLASRGEQYF,TGTGCCAGCAGCTTAGCATCGAGGGGGGAGCAGTACTTC
-,TRBV11-2,-,TRBJ2-5,CASSLDSQETQYF,TGTGCCAGCAGCTTGGACTCGCAAGAGACCCAGTACTTC
once,TRBV28,-,TRBJ2-3,CASSFRGLDTDTQYF,TGTGCCAGCAGTTTCAGGGGTCTGGACACAGATACGCAGTATTTT
-,TRBV28,TRBD2,TRBJ2-3,CASSFNAREGTSGVGDTQYF,TGTGCCAGCAGTTTTAACGCAAGGGAGGGGACTAGCGGGGTGGGGGATACGCAGTATTTT
-,TRBV11-3,TRBD1,TRBJ1-1,CASSLRTGDDTEAFF,TGTGCCAGCAGCCTGCGTACAGGGGATGACACTGAAGCTTTCTTT
-,TRBV7-2,TRBD2,TRBJ2-7,CASSAQGLAAYEQYF,TGTGCCAGCAGCGCGCAAGGACTAGCTGCCTACGAGCAGTACTTC
-,TRBV5-1,TRBD1,TRBJ1-2,CASSLELGSTGGASGYTF,TGCGCCAGCAGCTTGGAGTTAGGGAGTACAGGGGGCGCGAGTGGCTACACCTTC
once,TRBV4-3,-,TRBJ2-2,CASSQGGENTGELFF,TGCGCCAGCAGCCAAGGCGGGGAAAACACCGGGGAGCTGTTTTTT
once,TRBV6-5,TRBD1,TRBJ1-1,CASSPGTENTEAFF,TGTGCCAGCAGTCCCGGGACAGAGAACACTGAAGCTTTCTTT
-,TRBV1,-,TRBJ2-7,CTSSREKSGDYEQYF,TGCACCAGCAGCCGAGAAAAAAGCGGGGACTACGAGCAGTACTTC
-,TRBV29-1,-,TRBJ2-1,CSVVWGSSYNEQFF,TGCAGCGTTGTTTGGGGGAGCTCCTACAATGAGCAGTTCTTC
-,TRBV11-2,TRBD2,TRBJ2-7,CASSLYGEGRYEQYF,TGTGCCAGCAGCTTATACGGGGAGGGCCGGTACGAGCAGTACTTC
-,TRBV19,TRBD1,TRBJ1-1,CATTGTANTEAFF,TGTGCCACTACCGGGACAGCAAACACTGAAGCTTTCTTT
-,TRBV10-3,-,TRBJ1-4,CAISDFATPTNEKLFF,TGTGCCATCAGTGATTTCGCGACCCCAACTAATGAAAAACTGTTTTTT
-,TRBV7-2,-,TRBJ2-6,CASRTGIAGANVLTF,TGTGCCAGCAGAACAGGGATCGCTGGGGCCAACGTCCTGACTTTC